The source of this TCR beta chain is a study of CD8+CD57+ T cells in acquired aplastic anemia. V was clipped by 0 bases and J by 5 bases, with 13 bases between them. Germline CDR1 SGHTA, CDR2 FQGNSA. The CDR3 contains 15 residues. Using genomic DNA as the template, TCR beta VDJ and CDR3 profiling was carried out. TCRdb reprocessed the reads via MiXCR and lists one record per CDR3 protein. This sample has about 190,000 distinct CDR3 sequences; around 47% occur once, and the top ten carry about 8.8%. CD8+CD57+ cell expansion had been shown by flow cytometry in patients chosen for sequencing. The sequence was collected from a human donor with aplastic anemia. Sequenced material: sorted CD4+, CD8+, or CD8+CD57+ T cells (not recorded which) from PBMCs. The rearrangement joins TRBV7-2 to TRBJ2-5, with TRBD2 as a possible D gene (7 bases). CDR3 sequence reads: CASSLAKGGRETQYF. CDR3 sequence (DNA): TGTGCCAGCAGCTTAGCTAAGGGGGGGAGGGAGACCCAGTACTTC.